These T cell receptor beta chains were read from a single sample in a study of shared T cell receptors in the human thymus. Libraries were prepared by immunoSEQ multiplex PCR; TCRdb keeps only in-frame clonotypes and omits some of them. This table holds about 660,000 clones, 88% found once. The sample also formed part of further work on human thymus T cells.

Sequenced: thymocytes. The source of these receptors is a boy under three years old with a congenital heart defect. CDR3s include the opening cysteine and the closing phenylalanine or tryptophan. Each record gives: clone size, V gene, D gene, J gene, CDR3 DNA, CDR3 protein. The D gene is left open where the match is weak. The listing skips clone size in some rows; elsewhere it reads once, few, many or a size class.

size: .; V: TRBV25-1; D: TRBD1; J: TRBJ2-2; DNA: TGTGCCAGCGCCGGGACAGGGGACCCCGGGGAGCTGTTTTTT; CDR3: CASAGTGDPGELFF
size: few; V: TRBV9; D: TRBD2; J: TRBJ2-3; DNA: TGTGCCAGCAGCGATTACCCCGATAGCGGGGGCCGCACAGATACGCAGTATTTT; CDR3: CASSDYPDSGGRTDTQYF
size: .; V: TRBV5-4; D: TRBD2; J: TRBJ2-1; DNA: TGTGCCAGCAGCCTCCACCTACTAGCGGACTCCTACAATGAGCAGTTCTTC; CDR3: CASSLHLLADSYNEQFF
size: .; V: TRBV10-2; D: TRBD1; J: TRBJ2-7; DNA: TGCGCCAGCAGTGGGGGGACAGGGATCTATAGGACCTACGAGCAGTACTTC; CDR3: CASSGGTGIYRTYEQYF
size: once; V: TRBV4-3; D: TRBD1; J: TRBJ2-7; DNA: TGCGCCAGCAGCCAAAGACGGCGGATCCGGGACAGGGGGGTTTACGAGCAGTACTTC; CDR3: CASSQRRRIRDRGVYEQYF
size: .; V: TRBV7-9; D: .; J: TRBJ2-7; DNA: TGTGCCAGCAGCTTAGAATCAGGGGAGCAGTACTTC; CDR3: CASSLESGEQYF
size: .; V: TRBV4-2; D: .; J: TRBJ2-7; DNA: TGTGCCAGCAGCCAAGATTTCGGTAGCGGTTGGTACGAGCAGTACTTC; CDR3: CASSQDFGSGWYEQYF
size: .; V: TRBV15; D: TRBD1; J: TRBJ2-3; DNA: TGTGCCACCAGCAACGGGACAGGGCCATTGGGAGATACGCAGTATTTT; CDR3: CATSNGTGPLGDTQYF
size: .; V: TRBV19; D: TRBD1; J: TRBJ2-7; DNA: TGTGCCAGTAGTATACCCCACGGACAGGGGGAGAGCTCCTACGAGCAGTACTTC; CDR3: CASSIPHGQGESSYEQYF
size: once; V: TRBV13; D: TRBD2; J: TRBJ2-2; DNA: TGTGCCAGCAGCTTAAGCGGGAGTGACGGGGAGCTGTTTTTT; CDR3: CASSLSGSDGELFF
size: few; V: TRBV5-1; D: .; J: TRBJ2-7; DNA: TGCGCCAGCAGCCCCTGGGGGGACGAGCAGTACTTC; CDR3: CASSPWGDEQYF
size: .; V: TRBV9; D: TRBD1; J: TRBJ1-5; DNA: TGTGCCAGCAGCCGGGACAGCTCCACAAATCAGCCCCAGCATTTT; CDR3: CASSRDSSTNQPQHF
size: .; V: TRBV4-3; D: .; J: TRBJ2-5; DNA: TGCGCCAGCAGCCAAGGTTCCGGGGTTCAAGAGACCCAGTACTTC; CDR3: CASSQGSGVQETQYF
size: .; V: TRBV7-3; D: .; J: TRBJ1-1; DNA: TGTGCCAGCAGCCTTCGGGGGGGGTCGAACACTGAAGCTTTCTTT; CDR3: CASSLRGGSNTEAFF
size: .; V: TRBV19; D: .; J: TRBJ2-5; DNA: TGTGCCAGTGGGCGGCGGTCAGGCAGGGCGGCGCAGACCCAGTACTTC; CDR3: CASGRRSGRAAQTQYF
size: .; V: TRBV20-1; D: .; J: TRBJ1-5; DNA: TGCAGTGCTAGAGAAACCGGGACCCAGCATTTT; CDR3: CSARETGTQHF
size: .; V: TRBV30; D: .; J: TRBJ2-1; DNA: TGTGCCGGGGGCGAGGTCCATGAGCAGTTCTTC; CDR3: CAGGEVHEQFF
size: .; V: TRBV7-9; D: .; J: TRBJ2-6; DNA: TGTGCCAGCAGCTCGAGGCGTGGGGCCAACGTCCTGACTTTC; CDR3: CASSSRRGANVLTF
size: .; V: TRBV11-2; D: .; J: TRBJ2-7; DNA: TGTGCCAGCAGCTTCCGACTCATCCCACGCTACGAGCAGTACTTC; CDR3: CASSFRLIPRYEQYF
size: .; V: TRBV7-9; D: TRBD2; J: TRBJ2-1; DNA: TGTGCCAGCAGCTTAGGGCTAGCGGGAGGGCGCTCCTACAATGAGCAGTTCTTC; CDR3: CASSLGLAGGRSYNEQFF
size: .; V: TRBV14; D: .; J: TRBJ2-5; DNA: TGTGCCAGCAGCCCCACTACCCTCGGGGAGACCCAGTACTTC; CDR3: CASSPTTLGETQYF
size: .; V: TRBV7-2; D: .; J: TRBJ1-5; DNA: TGTGCCAGCTCCAGAGGGGCGGGGGGGCCTAATCAGCCCCAGCATTTT; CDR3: CASSRGAGGPNQPQHF
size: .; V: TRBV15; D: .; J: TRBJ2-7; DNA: TGTGCCACCAGGATACCACCCTACTACGAGCAGTACTTC; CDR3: CATRIPPYYEQYF
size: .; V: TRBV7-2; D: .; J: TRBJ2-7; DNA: TGTGCCAGCAGCCCAGAGGTAGTGAGGTCCTACGAGCAGTACTTC; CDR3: CASSPEVVRSYEQYF
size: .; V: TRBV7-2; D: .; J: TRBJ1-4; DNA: TGTGCCAGCAGCTTAGTCCAGGCAACTAATGAAAAACTGTTTTTT; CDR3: CASSLVQATNEKLFF
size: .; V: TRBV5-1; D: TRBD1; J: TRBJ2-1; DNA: TGCGCCAGCAGCCTGCCGGGACAGGGAGCCAATGAGCAGTTCTTC; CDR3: CASSLPGQGANEQFF
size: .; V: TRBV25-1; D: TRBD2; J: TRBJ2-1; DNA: TGTGCCAGCAGTGAACCCACTAGCGGGTACAATGAGCAGTTCTTC; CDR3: CASSEPTSGYNEQFF
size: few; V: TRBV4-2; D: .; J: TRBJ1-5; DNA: TGTGCCAGCAGCCAACGGAGGGGTAGCAATCAGCCCCAGCATTTT; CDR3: CASSQRRGSNQPQHF
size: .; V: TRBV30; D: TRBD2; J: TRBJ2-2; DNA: TGTGCCTGGAGTCCTCCCCTTAGCGGGAGGGCCGGGTGGACCGGGGAGCTGTTTTTT; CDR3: CAWSPPLSGRAGWTGELFF
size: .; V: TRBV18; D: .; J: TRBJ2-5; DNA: TGTGCCAGCTCCCCGGAGGGGCCGGGAGTAAGAGAGACCCAGTACTTC; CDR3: CASSPEGPGVRETQYF
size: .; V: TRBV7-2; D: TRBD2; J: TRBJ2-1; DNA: TGTGCCAGCAGCCCGGTGGCGGGAGGCTCCTCCAATGAGCAGTTCTTC; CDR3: CASSPVAGGSSNEQFF
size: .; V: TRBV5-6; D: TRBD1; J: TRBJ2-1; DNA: TGTGCCAGCAGCCCTTCAAGGGGGACAGGGGGCACGAATGAGCAGTTCTTC; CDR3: CASSPSRGTGGTNEQFF
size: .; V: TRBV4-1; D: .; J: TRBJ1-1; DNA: TGCGCCAGCAGCGAAACAGTGGGGGGGGAAGCTTTCTTT; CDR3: CASSETVGGEAFF